Each of the 12 T cell receptor beta chains below was sequenced from the same sample in a study of regulatory T cells in long-lasting Graves disease. Arm-PCR of CDR3 regions with iRepertoire HTBI primers generated TCR beta libraries. In TCRdb, the multiplex PCR reads were re-called with MiXCR into one record per CDR3 protein. The sample has roughly 470,000 distinct CDR3 sequences, roughly 20% seen once. The time point: persistent/refractory GD, antithyroid drugs over 5 years with positive TRAb. RNA extracted from PBMCs served as the sequencing template. The sample in question was peripheral blood mononuclear cells (PBMCs), obtained when the disease was refractory, from a patient treated with antithyroid drugs. These receptor sequences come from a female donor with Graves disease.

At least ten counts were recorded for this clonotype. The chain uses TRBV12-3 or TRBV12-4 and TRBJ2-5, with D tentatively TRBD1 (6 bases). The V end lost 4 bases, the J end lost 5 bases, and 17 bases lay between the germline ends. This CDR3 is built from 15 residues. The CDR3 coding sequence is TGTGCCAGCAGTTCCGGGACATCTAAAAGGGAGACCCAGTACTTC. Its translation: CASSSGTSKRETQYF.

The chain couples TRBV4-2 to TRBJ2-7; 10 bases are a match to TRBD2. Germline V lookup: CDR1 LGHNA, CDR2 YNFKEQ. This CDR3 has 15 amino acids. Trimming at V came to 4 bases and at J to 6 bases, leaving 9 bases not matched to a gene. The CDR3 is CASSPEPLAGVEQYF. In DNA form, the CDR3 reads TGTGCCAGCAGCCCCGAACCGCTAGCGGGAGTCGAGCAGTACTTC.

This rearrangement joins TRBV5-6 to TRBJ2-6; perhaps TRBD2 as D (5 bases). V dropped 1 base and J dropped 2 bases, with 7 bases sitting between them. CDR1 and CDR2 (germline): SGHDT, YYEEEE. The CDR3 covers 15 residues. The DNA of the CDR3 is TGTGCCAGCAGCTTGCCCGGGACTGGGGCCAACGTCCTGACTTTC. It encodes CASSLPGTGANVLTF.

This clonotype was detected a few times. V gene TRBV5-5 combines with J gene TRBJ2-2, with 16 bases fitting TRBD2. The CDR3 spans 19 residues. Germline V lookup: CDR1 SGHKS, CDR2 YYEKEE (reference sequence). V lost 2 bases to trimming and J lost 4 bases; unmatched junction nucleotides: 8. This chain's CDR3 is CASSFWGLAGGPTTGELFF. CDR3 coding DNA: TGTGCCAGCAGCTTCTGGGGACTAGCGGGAGGGCCGACCACCGGGGAGCTGTTTTTT.

This clonotype appeared many times. J is TRBJ1-2 and V is TRBV6-1, with a possible D match to TRBD1 (5 bases). With 1 base removed from V and 3 bases from J, the gap between germline ends came to 9 bases. The germline V gene encodes CDR1 MNHNS and CDR2 SASEGT. This CDR3 is built from 14 residues. CDR3 in amino acids: CASSEVRGDYGYTF. CDR3 bases: TGTGCCAGCAGTGAAGTTCGGGGGGACTATGGCTACACCTTC.

This clonotype has ten or more counts. The chain is built from TRBV24-1 and TRBJ1-5; no reliable D call. The V end lost 2 bases, the J end lost 0 bases, and 7 bases lay between the germline ends. This CDR3 contains 15 residues. Germline CDR1 reads KGHDR; CDR2 reads SFDVKD. This CDR3 is CATSDSGTSNQPQHF. For the CDR3, the DNA is TGTGCCACCAGTGATTCTGGTACTAGCAATCAGCCCCAGCATTTT.

This clonotype occurred a few times. The chain combines TRBV29-1 with TRBJ2-3; 8 nucleotides match TRBD2. This CDR3 contains 15 residues. Germline V gene data show CDR1 as SQVTM and CDR2 as ANQGSEA. V lost 5 bases, J lost 0 bases, and 7 bases stayed unmatched. CDR3 region: CSVKEREWSTDTQYF. The CDR3 DNA reads TGCAGCGTTAAGGAGCGGGAGTGGAGCACAGATACGCAGTATTTT.

This clonotype was detected only a few times. This chain connects TRBV5-1 to TRBJ2-7; D remains unclear. The CDR3 covers 15 residues. Germline-derived CDR1 and CDR2 are SGHRS and YFSETQ. Deletions cut 8 bases from V and 1 base from J, with 19 bases between. The CDR3: CARPIGVSLSYEQYF. CDR3 DNA sequence: TGCGCCAGGCCAATTGGGGTCTCCCTTTCCTACGAGCAGTACTTC.

This chain joins TRBV9 and TRBJ2-2, with 7 bases that match TRBD2. The CDR3 is 15 amino acids. Germline CDR1 is SGDLS and CDR2 is YYNGEE. V dropped 2 bases and J dropped 2; count of bases not matched to a gene: 3. CDR3 nucleotides: TGTGCCAGCAGCGTGGGACTACCTAACACCGGGGAGCTGTTTTTT. Translated: CASSVGLPNTGELFF.

The chain has TRBV5-1 and TRBJ2-7; 10 bases align to TRBD2. The CDR3 spans 16 residues. CDR1 and CDR2 from the germline V gene are SGHRS and YFSETQ. Trimming cost V 4 bases and J 5 bases; bases outside gene matches: 12. The CDR3 coding sequence is TGCGCCAGCAGCACGGGAGGTCTAGCGGGAGTAGACGAGCAGTACTTC. It encodes CASSTGGLAGVDEQYF.

To note about this clonotype: Relative to the germline gene, one junction end is altered; a read error may explain this. This chain uses TRBV19 with TRBJ1-1, with D possibly being TRBD1 (5 bases). The CDR3 extends over 12 amino acids. CDR1 is LNHDA and CDR2 is SQIVND in the germline V gene (reference sequence). The CDR3 DNA reads as TGTGCCAGTAGCCGCTCGGACACCGAAGCTTTCTTT. Translated: CASSRSDTEAFF. Variable domain in full (rest from reference TRBV19 and TRBJ1-1): DGGITQSPKYLFRKEGQNVTLSCEQNLNHDAMYWYRQDPGQGLRLIYYSQIVNDFQKGDIAEGYSVSREKKESFPLTVTSAQKNPTAFYLCASSRSDTEAFFGQGTRLTVV.

V is TRBV6-4 and J is TRBJ2-7; 7 bases map to TRBD2. CDR1 and CDR2 (germline): MRHNA, SNTAGT. The CDR3 runs to 15 residues. Trimming at V came to 5 bases and at J to 2 bases, leaving 9 bases not matched to a gene. This CDR3 reads CASSPLADNTYEQYF. Written as DNA, the CDR3 is TGTGCCAGCAGTCCCCTAGCGGATAATACCTACGAGCAGTACTTC.